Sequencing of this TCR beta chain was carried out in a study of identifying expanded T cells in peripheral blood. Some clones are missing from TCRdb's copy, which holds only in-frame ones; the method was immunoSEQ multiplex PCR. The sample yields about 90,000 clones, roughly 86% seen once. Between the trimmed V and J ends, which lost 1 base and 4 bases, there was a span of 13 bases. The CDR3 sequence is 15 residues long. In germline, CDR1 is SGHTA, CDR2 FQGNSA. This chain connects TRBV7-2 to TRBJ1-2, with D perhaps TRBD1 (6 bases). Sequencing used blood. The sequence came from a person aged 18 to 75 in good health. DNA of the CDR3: TGTGCCAGCAGCTTAGATTTCGGGACACTCTATGGCTACACCTTC. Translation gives CASSLDFGTLYGYTF.